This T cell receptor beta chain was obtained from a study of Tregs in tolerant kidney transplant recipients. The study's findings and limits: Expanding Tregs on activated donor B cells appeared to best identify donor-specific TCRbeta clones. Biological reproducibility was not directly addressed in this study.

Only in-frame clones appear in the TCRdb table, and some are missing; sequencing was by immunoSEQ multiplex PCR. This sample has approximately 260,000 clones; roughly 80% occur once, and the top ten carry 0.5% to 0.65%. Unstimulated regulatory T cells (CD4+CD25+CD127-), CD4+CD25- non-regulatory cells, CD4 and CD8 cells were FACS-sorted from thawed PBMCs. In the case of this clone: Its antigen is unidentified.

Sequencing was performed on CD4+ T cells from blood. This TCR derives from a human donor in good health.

The CDR3, as DNA: TGTGCCAGCAGCGACACTTTTGGGGGGGATGAAAAACTGTTTTTT. Translation gives CASSDTFGGDEKLFF. The genes are TRBV5-8 and TRBJ1-4; D is possibly TRBD1 (5 bases). Germline V lookup: CDR1 SGHTS, CDR2 YDEGEE. Deletions cut 4 bases from V and 6 bases from J, with 16 bases between. The length of the CDR3 is 15 residues. The full variable domain, rest sourced from reference TRBV5-8 and TRBJ1-4, is EAGVTQSPTHLIKTRGQQATLRCSPISGHTSVYWYQQALGLGLQFLLWYDEGEERNRGNFPPRFSGRQFPNYSSELNVNALELEDSALYLCASSDTFGGDEKLFFGSGTQLSVL.